This is a list of T cell receptor beta chains from one sample in a study of chemoradiotherapy in HPV16-positive cancers. Assay used: immunoSEQ multiplex PCR; TCRdb lists only in-frame clones, some missing. The repertoire holds roughly 9,300 clones, around 70% seen once, with roughly 13% in the top ten. Sampling was performed from a patient who underwent chemoradiotherapy. These receptors originate from a human donor with HPV-associated anogenital cancer. Each CDR3 is given with its conserved first and last residue. The D gene is left open where the match is weak. Rows may omit the clone size; those that give it use once, few, many or a size class.

d_gene: NA; abundance: NA; v_gene: TRBV18; len: 17; j_gene: TRBJ1-1; CDR3aa: CASSPSVGAIGNTEAFF; CDR3nt: TGTGCCAGCTCACCTTCGGTTGGGGCGATAGGGAACACTGAAGCTTTCTTT
d_gene: NA; abundance: NA; v_gene: TRBV6-1; len: 15; j_gene: TRBJ2-2; CDR3aa: CASSEATGNTGELFF; CDR3nt: TGTGCCAGCAGTGAAGCGACCGGGAACACCGGGGAGCTGTTTTTT
d_gene: TRBD1; abundance: NA; v_gene: TRBV5-6; len: 12; j_gene: TRBJ2-1; CDR3aa: CASSIQGIEQFF; CDR3nt: TGTGCCAGCAGCATACAGGGGATTGAGCAGTTCTTC
d_gene: NA; abundance: NA; v_gene: TRBV2; len: 14; j_gene: TRBJ1-5; CDR3aa: CASSLFQVNQPQHF; CDR3nt: TGTGCCAGCAGTCTATTCCAGGTGAATCAGCCCCAGCATTTT
d_gene: NA; abundance: NA; v_gene: TRBV12-5; len: 13; j_gene: TRBJ2-1; CDR3aa: CASGAGSYNEQFF; CDR3nt: TGTGCTAGTGGCGCGGGAAGCTACAATGAGCAGTTCTTC
d_gene: NA; abundance: NA; v_gene: TRBV29-1; len: 14; j_gene: TRBJ2-2; CDR3aa: CSVGGGMNTGELFF; CDR3nt: TGCAGCGTTGGAGGGGGTATGAACACCGGGGAGCTGTTTTTT
d_gene: NA; abundance: NA; v_gene: TRBV5-1; len: 16; j_gene: TRBJ2-2; CDR3aa: CASRLGQGGGTGELFF; CDR3nt: TGCGCCAGCAGACTCGGTCAGGGGGGAGGAACCGGGGAGCTGTTTTTT
d_gene: TRBD2; abundance: NA; v_gene: TRBV15; len: 17; j_gene: TRBJ2-3; CDR3aa: CATSSPKLAGFLGTQYF; CDR3nt: TGTGCCACCAGCAGCCCTAAACTAGCGGGGTTTCTGGGTACGCAGTATTTT
d_gene: NA; abundance: NA; v_gene: TRBV27; len: 18; j_gene: TRBJ1-1; CDR3aa: CASPNPRDKGLENTEAFF; CDR3nt: TGTGCCAGTCCAAACCCCAGGGATAAGGGCCTAGAAAACACTGAAGCTTTCTTT
d_gene: NA; abundance: NA; v_gene: TRBV7-2; len: 14; j_gene: TRBJ1-1; CDR3aa: CASSSLAGNTEAFF; CDR3nt: TGTGCCAGCAGCTCCTTGGCAGGGAACACTGAAGCTTTCTTT
d_gene: NA; abundance: NA; v_gene: TRBV5-1; len: 16; j_gene: TRBJ2-3; CDR3aa: CASSPRPRGQGDTQYF; CDR3nt: TGCGCCAGCAGCCCAAGACCAAGGGGACAAGGGGATACGCAGTATTTT
d_gene: NA; abundance: once; v_gene: TRBV30; len: 13; j_gene: TRBJ1-2; CDR3aa: CAWSVGHTYGYTF; CDR3nt: TGTGCCTGGAGTGTAGGTCACACCTATGGCTATACCTTC
d_gene: TRBD2; abundance: NA; v_gene: TRBV28; len: 18; j_gene: TRBJ2-4; CDR3aa: CASSSPQFVAGGKNIQYF; CDR3nt: TGTGCCAGCAGTTCCCCCCAATTCGTGGCGGGGGGGAAAAACATTCAGTACTTC
d_gene: NA; abundance: few; v_gene: TRBV20-1; len: 11; j_gene: TRBJ1-4; CDR3aa: CSARDDEKLFF; CDR3nt: TGCAGTGCTAGAGATGATGAAAAACTGTTTTTT
d_gene: NA; abundance: NA; v_gene: TRBV9; len: 14; j_gene: TRBJ1-2; CDR3aa: CASTRGDWEYGYTF; CDR3nt: TGTGCCAGCACAAGGGGGGATTGGGAATATGGCTACACCTTC
d_gene: TRBD2; abundance: few; v_gene: TRBV5-4; len: 18; j_gene: TRBJ2-1; CDR3aa: CASSPYLRTSGGPSEQFF; CDR3nt: TGTGCCAGCAGCCCATACCTCCGGACTAGCGGGGGGCCAAGTGAGCAGTTCTTC
d_gene: NA; abundance: NA; v_gene: TRBV5-1; len: 12; j_gene: TRBJ2-3; CDR3aa: CASSNAPQPQYF; CDR3nt: TGCGCCAGCAGCAACGCTCCTCAGCCGCAGTATTTT
d_gene: TRBD2; abundance: NA; v_gene: TRBV5-1; len: 16; j_gene: TRBJ2-2; CDR3aa: CASSLGASGNTGELFF; CDR3nt: TGCGCCAGCAGCCTCGGGGCTAGCGGAAACACCGGGGAGCTGTTTTTT
d_gene: NA; abundance: NA; v_gene: TRBV28; len: 14; j_gene: TRBJ1-6; CDR3aa: CASRLGSSVSPLHF; CDR3nt: TGTGCCAGCAGGCTAGGGAGTTCGGTTTCACCCCTCCACTTT
d_gene: NA; abundance: NA; v_gene: TRBV7-2; len: 11; j_gene: TRBJ2-7; CDR3aa: CASSLNNEQYF; CDR3nt: TGTGCCAGCAGCTTAAACAACGAGCAGTACTTC
d_gene: NA; abundance: NA; v_gene: TRBV7-2; len: 14; j_gene: TRBJ2-7; CDR3aa: CASSLAGGLYEQYF; CDR3nt: TGTGCCAGCAGCCTGGCCGGGGGGCTCTACGAGCAGTACTTC
d_gene: TRBD1; abundance: few; v_gene: TRBV19; len: 16; j_gene: TRBJ1-6; CDR3aa: CASSTLQGVYNSPLHF; CDR3nt: TGTGCCAGTAGTACTTTACAGGGGGTCTATAATTCACCCCTCCACTTT
d_gene: TRBD1; abundance: NA; v_gene: TRBV10-3; len: 15; j_gene: TRBJ2-3; CDR3aa: CAISDRQGAGDTQYF; CDR3nt: TGTGCCATCAGTGATAGACAGGGGGCGGGTGATACGCAGTATTTT
d_gene: TRBD1; abundance: NA; v_gene: TRBV5-1; len: 16; j_gene: TRBJ2-7; CDR3aa: CASSLEGGRGPREQYF; CDR3nt: TGCGCCAGCAGCTTGGAGGGCGGCAGGGGGCCTCGCGAGCAGTACTTC
d_gene: NA; abundance: NA; v_gene: TRBV10-1; len: 13; j_gene: TRBJ1-1; CDR3aa: CASREAGGTEAFF; CDR3nt: TGCGCCAGCAGGGAGGCGGGGGGCACTGAAGCTTTCTTT
d_gene: NA; abundance: NA; v_gene: TRBV2; len: 12; j_gene: TRBJ1-2; CDR3aa: CASTGESYGYTF; CDR3nt: TGTGCCAGCACCGGGGAATCCTATGGCTACACCTTC
d_gene: NA; abundance: few; v_gene: TRBV29-1; len: 13; j_gene: TRBJ2-7; CDR3aa: CSAWDFPAYEQYF; CDR3nt: TGCAGCGCCTGGGACTTCCCGGCCTACGAGCAGTACTTC
d_gene: TRBD1; abundance: NA; v_gene: TRBV27; len: 13; j_gene: TRBJ1-2; CDR3aa: CASSRGQANGYTF; CDR3nt: TGTGCCAGCAGCCGGGGACAGGCTAATGGCTACACCTTC
d_gene: TRBD1; abundance: NA; v_gene: TRBV29-1; len: 15; j_gene: TRBJ1-2; CDR3aa: CSVEGGTGAFYGYTF; CDR3nt: TGCAGCGTTGAAGGTGGGACAGGGGCCTTCTATGGCTACACCTTC
d_gene: TRBD1; abundance: NA; v_gene: TRBV6-1; len: 15; j_gene: TRBJ2-7; CDR3aa: CASRGGQGATYEQYF; CDR3nt: TGTGCCAGCAGGGGGGGACAGGGGGCTACTTACGAGCAGTACTTC
d_gene: TRBD1; abundance: NA; v_gene: TRBV28; len: 15; j_gene: TRBJ1-2; CDR3aa: CASSAGTGVYYGYTF; CDR3nt: TGTGCCAGCAGTGCCGGGACAGGGGTTTACTATGGCTACACCTTC
d_gene: NA; abundance: NA; v_gene: TRBV6-1; len: 11; j_gene: TRBJ2-5; CDR3aa: CASRNQETQYF; CDR3nt: TGTGCCAGCCGTAACCAAGAGACCCAGTACTTC
d_gene: NA; abundance: NA; v_gene: TRBV7-2; len: 11; j_gene: TRBJ2-7; CDR3aa: CASSPLNEQYF; CDR3nt: TGTGCCAGCAGCCCCCTCAATGAGCAGTACTTC
d_gene: NA; abundance: NA; v_gene: TRBV4-1; len: 18; j_gene: TRBJ1-1; CDR3aa: CASSQVGVRTGRNTEAFF; CDR3nt: TGCGCCAGCAGCCAAGTGGGAGTGAGAACAGGGCGGAACACTGAAGCTTTCTTT
d_gene: NA; abundance: NA; v_gene: TRBV5-1; len: 15; j_gene: TRBJ2-2; CDR3aa: CASSLGDQATGELFF; CDR3nt: TGCGCCAGCAGCTTGGGTGATCAGGCCACCGGGGAGCTGTTTTTT
d_gene: NA; abundance: few; v_gene: TRBV19; len: 12; j_gene: TRBJ1-1; CDR3aa: CASSIRSTEAFF; CDR3nt: TGTGCCAGTAGTATACGGAGCACTGAAGCTTTCTTT
d_gene: NA; abundance: NA; v_gene: TRBV18; len: 14; j_gene: TRBJ1-2; CDR3aa: CASSPSRESGGYTF; CDR3nt: TGTGCCAGCTCACCTTCCCGGGAGTCGGGTGGCTACACCTTC
d_gene: NA; abundance: NA; v_gene: TRBV2; len: 11; j_gene: TRBJ1-1; CDR3aa: CASLLVTEAFF; CDR3nt: TGTGCCAGCCTCCTAGTCACTGAAGCTTTCTTT
d_gene: TRBD2; abundance: NA; v_gene: TRBV30; len: 14; j_gene: TRBJ2-5; CDR3aa: CAWSRTSGKETQYF; CDR3nt: TGTGCCTGGAGCCGGACTAGCGGGAAAGAGACCCAGTACTTC
d_gene: TRBD1; abundance: NA; v_gene: TRBV10-3; len: 13; j_gene: TRBJ2-7; CDR3aa: CAISTGQGYEQYF; CDR3nt: TGTGCCATCAGTACCGGACAGGGATACGAGCAGTACTTC
d_gene: TRBD1; abundance: NA; v_gene: TRBV2; len: 15; j_gene: TRBJ1-4; CDR3aa: CASRAMGTRGEKLFF; CDR3nt: TGTGCCAGCAGAGCCATGGGAACCAGGGGGGAAAAACTGTTTTTT
d_gene: NA; abundance: NA; v_gene: TRBV30; len: 12; j_gene: TRBJ1-1; CDR3aa: CASSGSGTEAFF; CDR3nt: TGTGCCTCCTCGGGGTCGGGGACTGAAGCTTTCTTT
d_gene: NA; abundance: few; v_gene: TRBV5-4; len: 12; j_gene: TRBJ2-3; CDR3aa: CASSQARDTQYF; CDR3nt: TGTGCCAGCAGCCAGGCCCGGGATACGCAGTATTTT
d_gene: NA; abundance: NA; v_gene: TRBV5-4; len: 13; j_gene: TRBJ1-2; CDR3aa: CASSPDRNYGYTF; CDR3nt: TGTGCCAGCAGCCCGGACAGAAACTATGGCTACACCTTC
d_gene: NA; abundance: NA; v_gene: TRBV7-2; len: 16; j_gene: TRBJ2-1; CDR3aa: CASSLSGAFLYNEQFF; CDR3nt: TGTGCCAGCAGCTTATCCGGGGCGTTCCTATACAATGAGCAGTTCTTC
d_gene: NA; abundance: NA; v_gene: TRBV7-2; len: 16; j_gene: TRBJ1-1; CDR3aa: CASSLVGGGRNTEAFF; CDR3nt: TGTGCCAGCAGCTTAGTCGGGGGCGGGCGGAACACTGAAGCTTTCTTT
d_gene: NA; abundance: NA; v_gene: TRBV7-9; len: 15; j_gene: TRBJ1-1; CDR3aa: CASSLAGPLNTEAFF; CDR3nt: TGTGCCAGCAGCTTAGCAGGACCCTTGAACACTGAAGCTTTCTTT
d_gene: NA; abundance: few; v_gene: TRBV19; len: 16; j_gene: TRBJ1-1; CDR3aa: CASSLGTPGMNTEAFF; CDR3nt: TGTGCCAGTAGTCTCGGGACACCTGGCATGAACACTGAAGCTTTCTTT
d_gene: NA; abundance: NA; v_gene: TRBV27; len: 15; j_gene: TRBJ1-1; CDR3aa: CASSQPTPLGTEAFF; CDR3nt: TGTGCCAGCAGTCAACCGACACCTCTGGGCACTGAAGCTTTCTTT
d_gene: TRBD2; abundance: large; v_gene: TRBV19; len: 16; j_gene: TRBJ2-7; CDR3aa: CASTPTSGGRIYEQYF; CDR3nt: TGTGCCAGTACCCCGACTAGCGGGGGGAGAATCTACGAGCAGTACTTC
d_gene: NA; abundance: NA; v_gene: TRBV19; len: 13; j_gene: TRBJ1-1; CDR3aa: CASSASRNTEAFF; CDR3nt: TGTGCCAGTAGTGCTTCCAGGAACACTGAAGCTTTCTTT
d_gene: NA; abundance: NA; v_gene: TRBV4-2; len: 15; j_gene: TRBJ2-3; CDR3aa: CASSQDAFQGDTQYF; CDR3nt: TGTGCCAGCAGCCAAGATGCGTTCCAGGGAGATACGCAGTATTTT
d_gene: NA; abundance: few; v_gene: TRBV7-9; len: 15; j_gene: TRBJ2-7; CDR3aa: CASSPEGGRKHEQYF; CDR3nt: TGTGCCAGCAGCCCAGAGGGGGGGCGGAAACACGAGCAGTACTTC
d_gene: NA; abundance: NA; v_gene: TRBV7-9; len: 16; j_gene: TRBJ1-2; CDR3aa: CASSLQAVIADYGYTF; CDR3nt: TGTGCCAGCAGCTTACAGGCGGTCATAGCCGACTATGGCTACACCTTC
d_gene: TRBD1; abundance: NA; v_gene: TRBV10-3; len: 13; j_gene: TRBJ2-7; CDR3aa: CAISGQGAGEQYF; CDR3nt: TGTGCCATCAGCGGACAGGGGGCAGGTGAGCAGTACTTC
d_gene: NA; abundance: NA; v_gene: TRBV7-2; len: 14; j_gene: TRBJ2-1; CDR3aa: CASSLGGTAGEQFF; CDR3nt: TGTGCCAGCAGCCTAGGGGGGACTGCGGGTGAGCAGTTCTTC
d_gene: NA; abundance: NA; v_gene: TRBV19; len: 14; j_gene: TRBJ2-3; CDR3aa: CASSIVDSGDTQYF; CDR3nt: TGTGCCAGTAGTATAGTTGACTCGGGCGATACGCAGTATTTT
d_gene: TRBD2; abundance: large; v_gene: TRBV10-3; len: 14; j_gene: TRBJ2-3; CDR3aa: CAISPSGGADTQYF; CDR3nt: TGTGCCATCAGCCCTAGCGGGGGCGCAGATACGCAGTATTTT
d_gene: NA; abundance: NA; v_gene: TRBV25-1; len: 12; j_gene: TRBJ1-2; CDR3aa: CASSEYRDGYTF; CDR3nt: TGTGCCAGCAGTGAATACAGGGATGGCTACACCTTC
d_gene: NA; abundance: NA; v_gene: TRBV13; len: 13; j_gene: TRBJ2-3; CDR3aa: CASSPGPTDTQYF; CDR3nt: TGTGCCAGCAGCCCCGGGCCCACAGATACGCAGTATTTT